This record looks at one T cell receptor beta chain sequence and its context. Its antigen is unknown. TCR beta libraries were prepared from cDNA with unique molecular identifiers. Input of roughly 0.9 to 11 million T cells yielded a few hundred thousand cDNA molecules. MiXCR was run by TCRdb on the PCR reads, yielding one entry per CDR3 protein. The table has hundreds of thousands of distinct CDR3 sequences, 30% seen once. The data are from a study of post-analysis software for immune sequencing data. Study as a whole: The cohort encompassed relapsing-remitting, secondary progressive and progressive-relapsing multiple sclerosis disease courses.

Study-wide findings and caveats: Strong co-clustering by F measure linked samples that shared a preparation batch. Higher frequency in patients than in controls was seen for about five TRBV segments, with TRBV5-6, TRBV5-1 and TRBV20-1 among them.

The CDR3 is 18 residues long. Germline V gene lookup returns CDR1 DFQATT and CDR2 SNEGSKA (reference sequence). With 0 bases clipped from V and 0 bases from J, the junction kept 11 bases outside the gene matches. This TCR was recovered from a girl between 5 and 17 years old with multiple sclerosis. Material: blood. J is TRBJ2-1 and V is TRBV20-1; 7 bases map to TRBD2. CDR3 amino acids: CSARDFHVRTSSYNEQFF. In nucleotides, the CDR3 is TGCAGTGCTAGAGACTTCCACGTACGGACTAGCTCCTACAATGAGCAGTTCTTC.